These 30 T cell receptor beta chains were sequenced from one sample in a study of CD4 T cells in relation to SARS-CoV-2 and coronaviruses. Assay used: immunoSEQ multiplex PCR; TCRdb lists only in-frame clones, some missing. The sample shows about 65,000 clones, around 86% of them seen only once. Before the COVID-19 pandemic, during about 2011-2019, CD4+ T cells were taken from unexposed donors. Material: memory CD4+ T cells from PBMCs. The source of these receptors is a human donor in good health.

This rearrangement joins TRBV7-2 to TRBJ1-6; a weak D match, TRBD1 (5 bases). This CDR3 contains 16 residues. V was shortened by 3 bases and J by 6 bases, with 15 bases between the two germline ends. From germline, CDR1 is SGHTA and CDR2 FQGNSA. The CDR3 reads CASSFFGGWSNSPLHF. CDR3 sequence (DNA): TGTGCCAGCAGCTTTTTCGGGGGGTGGAGTAATTCACCCCTCCACTTT.

Here the CDR3 DNA reads TGTGCCAGCAGCTTACAGGGGAACGGGGAGCTGTTTTTT. Translated, it gives CASSLQGNGELFF. This rearrangement joins TRBV11-2 to TRBJ2-2, with a possible D match to TRBD1 (6 bases). V lost 2 bases and J 7 bases, leaving 8 bases between the germline ends. The CDR3 sequence is 13 residues long. Germline V gives CDR1 SGHAT, CDR2 FQNNGV.

The count of this clone is one. The genes are TRBV19 and TRBJ1-4; TRBD1 agrees at 7 bases. Germline CDR1 and CDR2: LNHDA and SQIVND (reference sequence). The CDR3 consists of 15 residues. J gave up 0 bases and V 5 bases, and 3 bases lay outside the gene matches. This chain's CDR3 is CASSGQDATNEKLFF. Here the CDR3 DNA reads TGTGCCAGTAGTGGACAGGATGCAACTAATGAAAAACTGTTTTTT.

The rearrangement joins TRBV28 to TRBJ1-2; perhaps TRBD1 as D (5 bases). The CDR3 is 15 residues long. With 6 bases removed from V and 1 base from J, the gap between germline ends came to 15 bases. Germline V gene lookup returns CDR1 MDHEN and CDR2 SYDVKM. The CDR3 region is CASSPRGVGNYGYTF. The CDR3 DNA is TGTGCCAGCAGCCCCCGGGGCGTAGGTAACTATGGCTACACCTTC.

The V call is TRBV15, the J call TRBJ1-2; no clear D gene. Trimming took off 0 bases at V and 4 bases at J, with 9 bases between the two ends. Germline V gene lookup returns CDR1 LNHNV and CDR2 YYDKDF (reference sequence). This CDR3 region has 14 residues. CDR3 sequence reads: CATSREMSVYGYTF. The CDR3 region has the DNA TGTGCCACCAGCAGAGAAATGAGCGTCTATGGCTACACCTTC.

V gene TRBV5-6 combines with J gene TRBJ2-3, with TRBD2 as a possible D gene (5 bases). The CDR3 is 13 amino acids. Germline V CDR1 and CDR2: SGHDT, YYEEEE. V was trimmed by 4 bases and J by 2 bases, leaving 8 bases between them. The CDR3: CASSRDFTDTQYF. DNA for the CDR3: TGTGCCAGCAGCCGGGATTTCACAGATACGCAGTATTTT.

This chain links TRBV2 with TRBJ2-1; D might be TRBD1 (5 bases). The V end was cut by 4 bases, the J end by 3 bases, with 10 bases between. The CDR3 spans 14 residues. Germline CDR1 reads SNHLY; CDR2 reads FYNNEI. The CDR3 loop is CASSVQGSYNEQFF. CDR3 sequence (DNA): TGTGCCAGCAGTGTCCAGGGAAGCTACAATGAGCAGTTCTTC. Combining the CDR3 with reference TRBV2 and TRBJ2-1 gives the whole variable domain EPEVTQTPSHQVTQMGQEVILRCVPISNHLYFYWYRQILGQKVEFLVSFYNNEISEKSEIFDDQFSVERPDGSNFTLKIRSTKLEDSAMYFCASSVQGSYNEQFFGPGTRLTVL.

CDR3 coding DNA: TGTGCCAGCAGCTGGACAGGGGCAACGAGAGGAAACACCATATATTTT. Translated, it gives CASSWTGATRGNTIYF. This chain uses TRBV7-9 with TRBJ1-3; 9 bases fit TRBD1. The CDR3 covers 16 residues. J was trimmed by 4 bases and V by 4 bases; bases with no gene match: 8. Germline CDR1 reads SEHNR; CDR2 reads FQNEAQ (reference sequence).

The rearrangement joins TRBV19 to TRBJ1-1; D is undetermined. V lost 7 bases and J lost 0, with 18 bases in between. Germline CDR1 reads LNHDA; CDR2 reads SQIVND (reference sequence). The CDR3 runs 16 residues. The CDR3 sequence is CASTPDWRHMNTEAFF. CDR3 nucleotides: TGTGCCAGTACCCCCGATTGGCGCCACATGAACACTGAAGCTTTCTTT. The entire variable domain, with the rest obtained from reference TRBV19 and TRBJ1-1, is as follows: DGGITQSPKYLFRKEGQNVTLSCEQNLNHDAMYWYRQDPGQGLRLIYYSQIVNDFQKGDIAEGYSVSREKKESFPLTVTSAQKNPTAFYLCASTPDWRHMNTEAFFGQGTRLTVV.

The chain combines TRBV2 with TRBJ1-4, with D unclear. The length of the CDR3 is 12 residues. V lost 6 bases and J 10 bases, leaving 12 bases between the germline ends. Germline V gene data show CDR1 as SNHLY and CDR2 as FYNNEI. The CDR3 nucleotides read TGTGCCAGCAGGTCAACCTCTTCAAAACTGTTTTTT. It yields the protein CASRSTSSKLFF.

The V call is TRBV10-3, the J call TRBJ1-1; D possibly corresponds to TRBD1 (6 bases). CDR3 size: 13 residues. CDR1 and CDR2 from the germline V gene are ENHRY and SYGVKD. V was clipped by 11 bases and J by 0 bases, with 13 bases between them. CDR3 in amino acids: CALRGGLNTEAFF. CDR3 coding DNA: TGTGCCCTAAGAGGGGGTTTGAACACTGAAGCTTTCTTT.

V is TRBV27 and J is TRBJ1-5, with 8 bases fitting TRBD1. This CDR3 contains 19 residues. The germline CDR1 and CDR2 sequences are MNHEY and SMNVEV (reference sequence). V lost 6 bases to trimming and J lost 0 bases; unmatched junction nucleotides: 16. This chain's CDR3 is CASSPIGTGRTYSNQPQHF. CDR3 sequence (DNA): TGTGCCAGCAGCCCCATAGGGACAGGTAGAACCTATAGCAATCAGCCCCAGCATTTT.

This clone qualifies as medium-sized. The J gene is TRBJ1-5, the V gene TRBV4-2; D is possibly TRBD1 (5 bases). There are 16 residues in the CDR3. Looked up from germline, CDR1 is LGHNA and CDR2 is YNFKEQ. V lost 0 bases and J 3 bases, leaving 12 bases between the germline ends. The CDR3 sequence is CASSQDHDRLNQPQHF. The CDR3 DNA follows: TGTGCCAGCAGCCAAGATCACGACAGACTCAATCAGCCCCAGCATTTT.

This clone was seen a handful of times. V usage is TRBV3-1 (or the pseudogene TRBV3-2) and J usage is TRBJ1-1; D is uncertain. Germline V gives CDR1 LGHDT, CDR2 YNNKEL (reference sequence). The CDR3 consists of 14 residues. V lost 1 base and J lost 5, with 11 bases in between. The CDR3 coding sequence is TGTGCCAGCAGCCAAGTCGGCGGACGTACTGAAGCTTTCTTT. It specifies CASSQVGGRTEAFF.

The chain has TRBV6-6 and TRBJ2-1; D not resolved. CDR3 size: 13 residues. CDR1 and CDR2 from the germline V gene are MNHNY and SVGAGI (reference sequence). V was trimmed by 3 bases and J by 5 bases, leaving 8 bases between them. CDR3 DNA sequence: TGTGCCAGCAGTTATTTTAACGACAATGAGCAGTTCTTC. Protein product: CASSYFNDNEQFF.

The chain recombines TRBV5-1 with TRBJ2-5; possibly TRBD1 for D (7 bases). V was trimmed by 7 bases and J by 1 base, leaving 20 bases between them. Germline CDR1 and CDR2: SGHRS and YFSETQ. The CDR3 consists of 16 residues. The CDR3, as DNA: TGCGCCAGCTCCAAGGAGGGGGCCCAACCCCAAGAGACCCAGTACTTC. This gives the protein CASSKEGAQPQETQYF. Full variable domain (missing parts from reference TRBV5-1 and TRBJ2-5): KAGVTQTPRYLIKTRGQQVTLSCSPISGHRSVSWYQQTPGQGLQFLFEYFSETQRNKGNFPGRFSGRQFSNSRSEMNVSTLELGDSALYLCASSKEGAQPQETQYFGPGTRLLVL.

The chain is built from TRBV9 and TRBJ1-2; weak D call: TRBD1 (6 bases). Trimming cost V 0 bases and J 8 bases, with 17 bases left between them. This CDR3 spans 15 amino acids. Germline assignment: CDR1 SGDLS and CDR2 YYNGEE. The CDR3 DNA sequence: TGTGCCAGCAGCGTAGCGGTTACAGGGCTGCGGGGCTACACCTTC. This codes for CASSVAVTGLRGYTF.

The chain couples TRBV2 to TRBJ1-3; D is possibly TRBD1 (6 bases). The CDR3 is made up of 16 amino acids. Trimming shortened V by 4 bases and J by 1 base, and 14 bases separated the two germline ends. CDR1 and CDR2 from the germline V gene are SNHLY and FYNNEI. The CDR3 spells CASSGGRGRSGNTIYF. In nucleotides, the CDR3 is TGTGCCAGCAGTGGCGGCAGGGGAAGGTCTGGAAACACCATATATTTT.

In its sample, this clone was seen once. The V and J genes are TRBV5-6 and TRBJ1-5; D not certain. Germline V gene lookup returns CDR1 SGHDT and CDR2 YYEEEE. The CDR3 sequence is 14 residues long. V gave up 4 bases and J gave up 2 bases, with 10 bases separating them. CDR3 in amino acids: CASSPAGGNQPQHF. The CDR3 region has the DNA TGTGCCAGCAGCCCCGCCGGGGGCAATCAGCCCCAGCATTTT.

The gene calls are TRBV7-3 and TRBJ2-7; 7 nucleotides match TRBD1. Trimming cost V 5 bases and J 2 bases; bases outside gene matches: 6. Germline lookup yields CDR1 SGHTA and CDR2 FQGTGA. There are 14 residues in the CDR3. CDR3 sequence reads: CASSTGTEPYEQYF. As DNA, the CDR3 is TGTGCCAGCAGCACCGGGACAGAACCCTACGAGCAGTACTTC.

This clone was detected only once. This rearrangement joins TRBV20-1 to TRBJ1-5; D might be TRBD1 (5 bases). This CDR3 is 15 amino acids long. V dropped 3 bases and J dropped 4 bases, with 16 bases sitting between them. Germline lookup yields CDR1 DFQATT and CDR2 SNEGSKA (reference sequence). This CDR3 is CSASPGVTGNQPQHF. Here the CDR3 DNA reads TGCAGTGCTAGTCCGGGGGTAACCGGTAATCAGCCCCAGCATTTT.

The chain links TRBV3-1 (or the pseudogene TRBV3-2) to TRBJ1-5; TRBD1 aligns across 7 bases. Losses at the gene ends were 2 bases for V and 5 bases for J; bases not matched to a gene: 9. Germline V lookup: CDR1 LGHDT, CDR2 YNNKEL (reference sequence). The CDR3 contains 16 residues. CDR3 loop: CASSQSNRGGDQPQHF. In DNA, the CDR3 is TGTGCCAGCAGCCAATCAAACAGGGGAGGGGATCAGCCCCAGCATTTT.

V and J are TRBV30 and TRBJ2-7; possibly TRBD1 for D (7 bases). The CDR3 is 15 amino acids. V lost 2 bases, J lost 5 bases, and 19 bases lay in between. Germline assignment: CDR1 GTSNPN and CDR2 SVGIG (reference sequence). This CDR3 reads CAWSRGTAFIHEQYF. Written as DNA, the CDR3 is TGTGCCTGGAGTCGGGGGACAGCCTTTATCCACGAGCAGTACTTC.

The chain combines TRBV15 with TRBJ2-1; 7 nucleotides match TRBD2. V shed 1 base and J 5 bases; nucleotides not matched to a gene: 5. Germline-derived CDR1 and CDR2 are LNHNV and YYDKDF (reference sequence). The CDR3 is 15 residues long. CDR3 sequence: CATSRAAGVDNEQFF. The CDR3 region has the DNA TGTGCCACCAGCAGAGCGGCGGGAGTAGACAATGAGCAGTTCTTC.

The chain couples TRBV5-1 to TRBJ2-3; 9 bases are a match to TRBD2. The CDR3 is made up of 14 amino acids. The ends lost 5 bases at V and 0 bases at J; junction bases unmatched: 1. CDR1 and CDR2 from the germline V gene are SGHRS and YFSETQ. In DNA form, the CDR3 reads TGCGCCAGCAGTACTAGCGGGAGCACAGATACGCAGTATTTT. This codes for CASSTSGSTDTQYF. Full variable domain (missing parts from reference TRBV5-1 and TRBJ2-3): KAGVTQTPRYLIKTRGQQVTLSCSPISGHRSVSWYQQTPGQGLQFLFEYFSETQRNKGNFPGRFSGRQFSNSRSEMNVSTLELGDSALYLCASSTSGSTDTQYFGPGTRLTVL.

The chain links TRBV18 to TRBJ2-3, with 11 positions matching TRBD1. Trimming cost V 6 bases and J 1 base; bases outside gene matches: 3. The CDR3 is 15 amino acids. Germline V gene sequence: CDR1 KGHSH, CDR2 LQKENI. CDR3 protein: CASSRDRGGTDTQYF. DNA for the CDR3: TGTGCCAGCTCTCGGGACAGGGGGGGCACAGATACGCAGTATTTT.

The rearrangement joins TRBV7-9 to TRBJ2-7, with D unclear. V lost 6 bases, J lost 6 bases, and 9 bases lay in between. The CDR3 spans 11 residues. Germline assignment: CDR1 SEHNR and CDR2 FQNEAQ (reference sequence). CDR3 in DNA: TGTGCCAGCAGTGGGTTGACCGAGCAGTACTTC. Protein sequence: CASSGLTEQYF.

The V call is TRBV1, the J call TRBJ1-2. TRBV1 is marked as a pseudogene. The CDR3 runs 14 residues. CDR3 loop: CTSSQVCTVYGYTF. CDR3 sequence (DNA): TGCACCAGCAGCCAAGTTTGCACGGTCTATGGCTACACCTTC.

The chain has TRBV18 and TRBJ1-3; no definite D call. Germline lookup yields CDR1 KGHSH and CDR2 LQKENI. CDR3 length: 14 amino acids. With 1 base removed from V and 4 bases from J, the gap between germline ends came to 8 bases. CDR3 region: CASSPRRTGNTIYF. CDR3 coding DNA: TGTGCCAGCTCACCACGGAGGACCGGAAACACCATATATTTT.

This chain uses TRBV7-3 with TRBJ2-7, with 7 bases that match TRBD2. CDR1 is SGHTA and CDR2 is FQGTGA in the germline V gene. J lost 6 bases, V lost 5 bases, and 7 bases had no gene match. The CDR3 spans 13 residues. As DNA, the CDR3 is TGTGCCAGCAGCCGCCAACCGGGGGGCGAGCAGTACTTC. Translated: CASSRQPGGEQYF.